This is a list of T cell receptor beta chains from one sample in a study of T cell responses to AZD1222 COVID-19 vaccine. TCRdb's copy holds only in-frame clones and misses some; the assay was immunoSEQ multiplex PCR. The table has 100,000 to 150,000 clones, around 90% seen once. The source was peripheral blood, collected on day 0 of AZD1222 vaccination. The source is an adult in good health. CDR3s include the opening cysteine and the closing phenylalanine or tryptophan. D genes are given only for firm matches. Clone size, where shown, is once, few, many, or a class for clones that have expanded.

TGCGCCAGCAGCCAAGAAGCTAGCCTCGGCAATCAGCCCCAGCATTTT CASSQEASLGNQPQHF TRBV4-1 . TRBJ1-5 .
TGTGCCAGCAGTTGGTCTGGGGCCAACGTCCTGACTTTC CASSWSGANVLTF TRBV6-2/TRBV6-3 . TRBJ2-6 .
TGTGCCAGCGGGAGGGGCACTGAAGCTTTCTTT CASGRGTEAFF TRBV6-5 . TRBJ1-1 .
TGCAGTGCTAGTGGGGACAGGCCTACTACCTACGAGCAGTACTTC CSASGDRPTTYEQYF TRBV20-1 TRBD1 TRBJ2-7 .
TGTGCCAGCAGCGGACAGGATAGCAATCAGCCCCAGCATTTT CASSGQDSNQPQHF TRBV2 TRBD1 TRBJ1-5 .
TGTGCCAGCAGCGCATGGACAGGGCGGCCTTTCTTT CASSAWTGRPFF TRBV5-5 TRBD1 TRBJ1-1 .
TGTGCCAGCTCACCATCTTCGGAGGCCTACGAGCAGTACTTC CASSPSSEAYEQYF TRBV18 . TRBJ2-7 .
TGTGCCAGCAGTTACGACCTCCGGAGCTATGGCTACACCTTC CASSYDLRSYGYTF TRBV6-5 . TRBJ1-2 once
TGTGCCAGCAGTGAAGCAGGGGGGGATCAGCCCCAGCATTTT CASSEAGGDQPQHF TRBV6-4 TRBD1 TRBJ1-5 few
TGTGCCAGCAGCTCGGGTGAGGGGACGGTTACCTACGAGCAGTACTTC CASSSGEGTVTYEQYF TRBV7-9 . TRBJ2-7 .
TGTGCCATCAGAGCCGGTACAGGGGGCGGTAGAAGCAATCAGCCCCAGCATTTT CAIRAGTGGGRSNQPQHF TRBV10-3 TRBD1 TRBJ1-5 .
TGCGCCAGCAGCTTGACCCCGACAGGGTTGAACACTGAAGCTTTCTTT CASSLTPTGLNTEAFF TRBV5-1 TRBD1 TRBJ1-1 .
TGTGCCAGCTCACCCCAGGATCTAGGCTACGAGCAGTACTTC CASSPQDLGYEQYF TRBV18 . TRBJ2-7 .
TGTGCCAGCAGCGGAAAGGACTCTTACAATGAGCAGTTCTTC CASSGKDSYNEQFF TRBV7-2 . TRBJ2-1 .
TGTGCCAGTAGTATCGGAGGGCTCACCGGGGAGCTGTTTTTT CASSIGGLTGELFF TRBV19 . TRBJ2-2 .
TGTGCCAGCAGTGAAGGTGGAAACACCATATATTTT CASSEGGNTIYF TRBV6-1 . TRBJ1-3 .
TGTGCCAGCTCACCGGCAGGAGGGACGACCGGCTACACCTTC CASSPAGGTTGYTF TRBV18 . TRBJ1-2 .
TGCGCCAGCAGTGAGTCCCAGGGGTTACTGAACATTCAGTACTTC CASSESQGLLNIQYF TRBV10-1 . TRBJ2-4 .
TGTGCCAGCAGCTGGGGGGACAGGGACGAGCAGTACTTC CASSWGDRDEQYF TRBV5-4 TRBD1 TRBJ2-7 once
TGTGCCAGCAGCTTGGGGGCCCCCGAGCAGTACTTC CASSLGAPEQYF TRBV7-9 . TRBJ2-7 many
TGTGCCTGGGGTCGACAGGGGGACACTGAAGCTTTCTTT CAWGRQGDTEAFF TRBV30 TRBD1 TRBJ1-1 .
TGTGCCAGCAGCTTGGAGAGGGGTGAAGCTTTCTTT CASSLERGEAFF TRBV5-4 . TRBJ1-1 .
TGTGCCAGCAGTCCCAGGGGTGGCAATCAGCCCCAGCATTTT CASSPRGGNQPQHF TRBV27 . TRBJ1-5 .
TGTGCCAGCAGCAAAGGGACTGGGGCTAACTATGGCTACACCTTC CASSKGTGANYGYTF TRBV3-1/TRBV3-2 . TRBJ1-2 .
TGTGCCACCAGACGGGCCCACTCTGGAAACACCATATATTTT CATRRAHSGNTIYF TRBV24-1 . TRBJ1-3 .